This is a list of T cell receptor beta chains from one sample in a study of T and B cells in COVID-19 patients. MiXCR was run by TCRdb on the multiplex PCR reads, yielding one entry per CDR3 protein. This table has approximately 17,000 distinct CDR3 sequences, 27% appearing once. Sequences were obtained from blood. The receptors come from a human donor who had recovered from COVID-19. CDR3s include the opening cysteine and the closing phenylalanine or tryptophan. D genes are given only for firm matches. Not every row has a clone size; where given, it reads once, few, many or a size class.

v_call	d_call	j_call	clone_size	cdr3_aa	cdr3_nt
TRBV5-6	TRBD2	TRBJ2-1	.	CASSPQLGGGSNEQFF	TGTGCCAGCAGCCCCCAACTGGGGGGGGGATCTAATGAGCAGTTCTTC
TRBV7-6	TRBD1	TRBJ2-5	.	CASSLPWTGLETQYF	TGTGCCAGCAGCTTACCCTGGACAGGGTTAGAGACCCAGTACTTC
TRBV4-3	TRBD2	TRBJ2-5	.	CASGLLAGGPETQYF	TGCGCCAGCGGCCTTCTAGCGGGGGGGCCGGAGACCCAGTACTTC
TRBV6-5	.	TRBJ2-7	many	CASSVAGAEQYF	TGTGCCAGCAGTGTAGCAGGGGCCGAGCAGTACTTC
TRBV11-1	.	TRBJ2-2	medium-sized	CASSLGYGAPGTGELFF	TGTGCCAGCAGCTTAGGGTATGGCGCCCCGGGGACCGGGGAGCTGTTTTTT
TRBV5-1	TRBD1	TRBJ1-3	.	CASSLVDRVDDTIYF	TGCGCCAGCAGCTTGGTGGACAGGGTTGATGACACCATATATTTT
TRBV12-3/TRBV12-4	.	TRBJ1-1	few	CASSSTGYTEAFF	TGTGCCAGCAGTTCAACAGGGTACACTGAAGCTTTCTTT
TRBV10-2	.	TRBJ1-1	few	CAINQVGANTEAFF	TGCGCCATCAATCAGGTCGGAGCCAACACTGAAGCTTTCTTT
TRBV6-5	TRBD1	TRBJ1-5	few	CASSRTGSNQPQHF	TGTGCCAGCAGCCGGACAGGGAGCAATCAGCCCCAGCATTTT
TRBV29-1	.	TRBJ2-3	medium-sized	CSVRPFQQGRTDTQYF	TGCAGCGTCCGGCCCTTTCAACAGGGGAGGACAGATACGCAGTATTTT
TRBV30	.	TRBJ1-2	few	CACSVCSAPPPGYTF	TGTGCCTGTAGCGTTTGTTCCGCCCCCCCGCCCGGCTACACCTTC
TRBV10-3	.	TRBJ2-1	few	CAISESGGHYNEQFF	TGTGCCATCAGTGAGTCGGGGGGACACTACAATGAGCAGTTCTTC
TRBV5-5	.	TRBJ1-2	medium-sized	CASSLEGVLYGYTF	TGTGCCAGCAGCTTGGAGGGGGTACTCTATGGCTACACCTTC
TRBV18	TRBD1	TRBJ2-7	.	CASSPDRAASYEQYF	TGTGCCAGCTCACCGGACAGGGCAGCTTCCTACGAGCAGTACTTC
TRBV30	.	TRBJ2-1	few	CAWSLQGFFNEQFF	TGTGCCTGGAGTTTACAGGGTTTTTTCAATGAGCAGTTCTTC
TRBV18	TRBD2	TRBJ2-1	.	CASSPPGGLAGVAEFF	TGTGCCAGCTCACCACCAGGGGGACTAGCGGGGGTTGCAGAGTTCTTC
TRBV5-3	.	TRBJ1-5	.	CASSPQSGQPQHF	TGTGCCAGCAGCCCACAATCAGGCCAGCCCCAGCATTTT
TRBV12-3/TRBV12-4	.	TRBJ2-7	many	CASGGRNGYEQYF	TGTGCCAGTGGGGGTCGGAACGGCTACGAGCAGTACTTC
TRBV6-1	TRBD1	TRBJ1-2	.	CASSVTGGAGYGYTF	TGTGCCAGCAGTGTAACAGGGGGCGCGGGCTATGGCTACACCTTC
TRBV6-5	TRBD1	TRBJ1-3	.	CASSQKRTGGNTIYF	TGTGCCAGCAGTCAAAAACGGACAGGGGGAAACACCATATATTTT
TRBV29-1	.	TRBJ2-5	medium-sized	CSVSGGWQETQYF	TGCAGCGTTTCAGGGGGGTGGCAAGAGACCCAGTACTTC
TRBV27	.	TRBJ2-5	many	CASRTYLTETQYF	TGTGCCAGCAGGACCTATTTGACAGAGACCCAGTACTTC
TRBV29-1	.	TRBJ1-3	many	CSTRGSSGNTIYF	TGCAGCACCCGCGGGAGCTCTGGAAACACCATATATTTT
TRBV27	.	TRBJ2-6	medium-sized	CASTLTGPGEPGANVLTF	TGTGCCAGCACCCTGACAGGCCCAGGGGAGCCTGGGGCCAACGTCCTGACTTTC
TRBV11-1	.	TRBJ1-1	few	CASSFRERRNTEAFF	TGTGCCAGCAGCTTCAGGGAACGGAGAAACACTGAAGCTTTCTTT
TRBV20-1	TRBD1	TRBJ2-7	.	CSAREGSTGDFYEQYF	TGCAGTGCTAGAGAAGGATCTACAGGGGATTTCTACGAGCAGTACTTC
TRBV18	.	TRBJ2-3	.	CASSPMDTQYF	TGTGCCAGCTCACCAATGGATACGCAGTATTTT
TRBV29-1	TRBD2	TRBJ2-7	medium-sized	CSVELRGSADYEQYF	TGCAGCGTTGAACTTCGCGGGAGCGCAGACTACGAGCAGTACTTC
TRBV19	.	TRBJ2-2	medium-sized	CASSISGSGELFF	TGTGCCAGTAGTATCAGCGGCTCCGGGGAGCTGTTTTTT
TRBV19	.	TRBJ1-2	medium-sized	CASSMWTASYGYTF	TGTGCCAGTAGTATGTGGACCGCGAGCTATGGCTACACCTTC
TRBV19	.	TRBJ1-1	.	CASSNLQRMNTEAFF	TGTGCCAGTAGCAACCTACAGCGGATGAACACTGAAGCTTTCTTT
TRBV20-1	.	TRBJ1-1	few	CSRNRNTEAFF	TGCAGTAGGAACAGGAACACTGAAGCTTTCTTT
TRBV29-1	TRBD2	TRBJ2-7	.	CSVAPGGAFSSYEQYF	TGCAGCGTTGCTCCCGGGGGGGCCTTCAGCTCCTACGAGCAGTACTTC
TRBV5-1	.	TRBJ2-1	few	CASSFVNEQFF	TGCGCCAGCAGCTTTGTCAATGAGCAGTTCTTC
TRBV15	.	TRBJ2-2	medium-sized	CATSRNRNTGELFF	TGTGCCACCAGCAGGAACAGGAACACCGGGGAGCTGTTTTTT
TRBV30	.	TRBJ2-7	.	CAWSANYEQYF	TGTGCCTGGAGTGCGAATTACGAGCAGTACTTC
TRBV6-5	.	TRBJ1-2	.	CATGNPYGYTF	TGTGCCACTGGGAATCCCTATGGCTACACCTTC
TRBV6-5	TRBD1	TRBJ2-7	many	CASSRRPRQGAYEQYF	TGTGCCAGCAGCCGCCGACCTAGACAGGGGGCCTACGAGCAGTACTTC
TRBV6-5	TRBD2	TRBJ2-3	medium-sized	CASRESGRAPDTQYF	TGTGCCAGCAGGGAGAGCGGGAGGGCCCCAGATACGCAGTATTTT
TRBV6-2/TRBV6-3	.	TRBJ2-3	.	CASSSLARGDTQYF	TGTGCCAGCAGTTCCCTTGCAAGGGGAGATACGCAGTATTTT
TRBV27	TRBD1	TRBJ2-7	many	CASSLSAGTGGVEQYF	TGTGCCAGCAGTTTATCAGCGGGGACAGGGGGTGTCGAGCAGTACTTC
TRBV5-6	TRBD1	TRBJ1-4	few	CASSVGLQGSEKLFF	TGTGCCAGCAGCGTGGGGTTACAGGGGTCTGAAAAACTGTTTTTT
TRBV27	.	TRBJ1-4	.	CASSLRRNEKLFF	TGTGCCAGCAGTTTAAGGCGTAATGAAAAACTGTTTTTT
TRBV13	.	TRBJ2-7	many	CASSSYEQGGYEQYF	TGTGCCAGCAGCTCCTACGAACAGGGGGGGTACGAGCAGTACTTC
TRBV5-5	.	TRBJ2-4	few	CASSFQTAKNIQYF	TGTGCCAGCAGCTTCCAGACAGCCAAAAACATTCAGTACTTC
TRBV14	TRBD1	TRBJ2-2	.	CASSRGTGLRTGELFF	TGTGCCAGCAGCCGTGGGACAGGGCTTCGAACCGGGGAGCTGTTTTTT
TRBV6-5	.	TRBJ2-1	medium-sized	CATHRRTSSYNEQFF	TGTGCCACCCACAGGAGGACAAGCTCCTACAATGAGCAGTTCTTC
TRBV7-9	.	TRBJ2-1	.	CAILPAETYNEQFF	TGTGCCATTTTACCGGCGGAGACTTACAATGAGCAGTTCTTC
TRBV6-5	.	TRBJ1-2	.	CASSYSLSPPLYGYTF	TGTGCCAGCAGTTACTCGTTGTCGCCGCCCCTCTATGGCTACACCTTC
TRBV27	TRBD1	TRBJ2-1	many	CASSLTPGTGGREQFF	TGTGCCAGCAGTTTGACACCCGGGACAGGGGGCAGAGAGCAGTTCTTC
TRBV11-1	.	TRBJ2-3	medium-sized	CASSLYGTDTQYF	TGTGCCAGCAGCCTCTACGGAACAGATACGCAGTATTTT
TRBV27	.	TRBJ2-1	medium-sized	CASSPLLFGSYNEQFF	TGTGCCAGCAGTCCCCTTCTGTTTGGCTCCTACAATGAGCAGTTCTTC
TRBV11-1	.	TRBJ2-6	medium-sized	CASSLIYGANVLTF	TGTGCCAGCAGCTTAATCTATGGGGCCAACGTCCTGACTTTC
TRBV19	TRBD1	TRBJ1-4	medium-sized	CASSKGQGNEKLFF	TGTGCCAGTAGTAAGGGACAGGGGAATGAAAAACTGTTTTTT
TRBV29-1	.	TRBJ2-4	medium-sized	CSALGLAKNIQYF	TGCAGCGCGCTGGGACTAGCCAAAAACATTCAGTACTTC
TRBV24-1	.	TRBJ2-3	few	CATSARTPSTDTQYF	TGTGCCACCAGTGCCCGGACACCCAGCACAGATACGCAGTATTTT
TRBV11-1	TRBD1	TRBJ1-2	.	CASSGQGISGYTF	TGTGCCAGCAGTGGACAGGGCATATCTGGCTACACCTTC